Below are 16 T cell receptor beta chains sequenced from a single sample in a study of blood T cell repertoires in COVID-19. The method was immunoSEQ multiplex PCR; TCRdb's version includes in-frame clones alone and lacks a portion of them. The sample has more than 300,000 clones, roughly 85% seen once; the top ten hold 4.5% to 7%. Input material: PBMCs or T cells enriched from blood (not recorded which). The receptors stem from a young woman who had recovered from COVID-19.

The V call is TRBV11-2, the J call TRBJ1-3; D unresolved. The CDR3 has 12 amino acids. V lost 0 bases to trimming and J lost 10 bases, with 7 bases between them. From germline, CDR1 is SGHAT and CDR2 FQNNGV. The CDR3 bases are TGTGCCAGCAGCTTAGATACTAAAACCATATATTTT. Its protein is CASSLDTKTIYF.

This rearrangement joins TRBV7-9 to TRBJ2-5; D might be TRBD2 (6 bases). Germline assignment: CDR1 SEHNR and CDR2 FQNEAQ (reference sequence). The CDR3 runs to 15 residues. Trimming pared 5 bases from V and 3 bases from J, leaving 16 bases between. CDR3 sequence reads: CASSPTRDFEETQYF. In DNA, the CDR3 is TGTGCCAGCAGCCCAACGCGGGATTTCGAAGAGACCCAGTACTTC.

V usage is TRBV5-6 and J usage is TRBJ1-5, with D hard to call. The V end lost 0 bases, the J end lost 0 bases, and 7 bases lay between the germline ends. The CDR3 is 15 residues long. Germline V CDR1 and CDR2: SGHDT, YYEEEE. This CDR3 reads CASSLDANSNQPQHF. CDR3 DNA sequence: TGTGCCAGCAGCTTGGATGCGAATAGCAATCAGCCCCAGCATTTT. Variable domain in full (rest from reference TRBV5-6 and TRBJ1-5): DAGVTQSPTHLIKTRGQQVTLRCSPKSGHDTVSWYQQALGQGPQFIFQYYEEEERQRGNFPDRFSGHQFPNYSSELNVNALLLGDSALYLCASSLDANSNQPQHFGDGTRLSIL.

There are a few counts of this clone. This chain uses TRBV18 with TRBJ1-4, with a possible D match to TRBD1 (5 bases). This CDR3 is built from 16 residues. Germline CDR1 is KGHSH and CDR2 is LQKENI. Trimming took off 2 bases at V and 0 bases at J, with 10 bases between the two ends. CDR3 sequence: CASSPVTGATNEKLFF. As DNA, the CDR3 is TGTGCCAGCTCACCAGTAACAGGTGCAACTAATGAAAAACTGTTTTTT.

This clone came up once. This chain uses TRBV5-6 with TRBJ2-3, with TRBD1 identical over 8 bases. Germline V CDR1 and CDR2: SGHDT, YYEEEE. The CDR3 length is 16 residues. The ends lost 10 bases at V and 0 bases at J; junction bases unmatched: 13. For the CDR3, the DNA is TGTGCCTCTAACGGCAGGGGGCGACCGAGCACAGATACGCAGTATTTT. It specifies CASNGRGRPSTDTQYF.

The chain joins TRBV30 to TRBJ2-1; TRBD2 aligns across 8 bases. Germline V lookup: CDR1 GTSNPN, CDR2 SVGIG (reference sequence). Unmatched junction bases numbered 9, after V lost 0 bases and J lost 5 bases. The CDR3 has 16 amino acids. DNA of the CDR3: TGTGCCTGGAGTGTATTCCGGGCGCGGGGGGACAATGAGCAGTTCTTC. It codes for CAWSVFRARGDNEQFF.

This clone was recorded once. J is TRBJ1-4 and V is TRBV6-5, with 8 bases identical to TRBD1. J was trimmed by 8 bases and V by 4 bases; bases with no gene match: 9. CDR3 length equals 15 residues. Germline V gene lookup returns CDR1 MNHEY and CDR2 SVGAGI. DNA for the CDR3: TGTGCCAGCAGTTCCAGACAGGGGAAAGGGGAAAAACTGTTTTTT. Its translation: CASSSRQGKGEKLFF.

The chain has TRBV20-1 and TRBJ2-4; tentatively, D is TRBD1 (7 bases). Trimming shortened V by 6 bases and J by 16 bases, and 19 bases separated the two germline ends. This CDR3 is built from 11 residues. CDR1 and CDR2 from the germline V gene are DFQATT and SNEGSKA (reference sequence). The CDR3 loop is CSARTGRRGYF. CDR3 DNA sequence: TGCAGTGCGAGGACAGGACGGCGGGGATACTTC.

The chain recombines TRBV29-1 with TRBJ1-1; possible D gene TRBD1, 5 bases. The CDR3 is 14 residues long. Deletions cut 3 bases from V and 1 base from J, with 12 bases between. Looked up from germline, CDR1 is SQVTM and CDR2 is ANQGSEA. The CDR3 nucleotides read TGCAGCGTTGAGGACCTCACAGGGAACACTGAAGCTTTCTTT. It translates to CSVEDLTGNTEAFF.

The chain recombines TRBV7-9 with TRBJ1-2; 7 bases agree with TRBD1. J gave up 7 bases and V 5 bases, and 4 bases lay outside the gene matches. This CDR3 has 12 amino acids. Per germline, CDR1 SEHNR and CDR2 FQNEAQ (reference sequence). The CDR3 reads CASSGTVLGYTF. The CDR3, as DNA: TGTGCCAGCAGCGGGACAGTCCTTGGCTACACCTTC.

The chain employs TRBV6-4 and TRBJ1-5, with 9 bases that match TRBD1. The germline CDR1 and CDR2 sequences are MRHNA and SNTAGT. The J segment lost 6 bases and the V segment lost 5 bases, leaving 2 bases of the junction unmatched. The CDR3 runs to 13 residues. The CDR3 spells CASSPTGGQPQHF. CDR3 sequence (DNA): TGTGCCAGCAGTCCGACAGGGGGTCAGCCCCAGCATTTT.

V gene TRBV3-1 (or the pseudogene TRBV3-2) combines with J gene TRBJ1-1; D uncertain. The CDR3 runs to 14 residues. From germline, CDR1 is LGHDT and CDR2 YNNKEL (reference sequence). V was shortened by 0 bases and J by 4 bases, with 9 bases between the two germline ends. Here the CDR3 reads CASSQEPLSTEAFF. The CDR3 bases are TGTGCCAGCAGCCAAGAGCCTCTGAGCACTGAAGCTTTCTTT.

This chain joins TRBV18 and TRBJ1-2; 9 bases map to TRBD1. This CDR3 comprises 15 residues. CDR1 is KGHSH, CDR2 LQKENI, per germline. V shed 2 bases, J shed 8 bases, and the junction held 9 bases outside the gene matches. The CDR3 sequence: CASSPTTGGREGYTF. The DNA of the CDR3 is TGTGCCAGCTCACCAACTACAGGGGGCCGGGAGGGCTACACCTTC.

This clone occurred a few times. The chain has TRBV10-2 and TRBJ2-7, with D hard to call. This CDR3 has 13 amino acids. V was pared by 3 bases and J by 6 bases, with 12 bases between. Germline V gene lookup returns CDR1 WSHSY and CDR2 SAAADI. The CDR3: CASSEGRSGEQYF. Written as DNA, the CDR3 is TGCGCCAGCAGTGAAGGCAGGTCCGGCGAGCAGTACTTC.

This clone was observed once. V is TRBV5-1 and J is TRBJ1-2; D may be TRBD1 (6 bases). Trimming cost V 4 bases and J 2 bases, with 12 bases left between them. The CDR3 extends over 14 amino acids. From germline, CDR1 is SGHRS and CDR2 YFSETQ. The CDR3: CASSRQGTNYGYTF. DNA for the CDR3: TGCGCCAGCAGCAGGCAGGGGACCAACTATGGCTACACCTTC.

The chain couples TRBV27 to TRBJ1-1; 8 bases match TRBD1. The germline gives CDR1 MNHEY, CDR2 SMNVEV (reference sequence). V gave up 6 bases and J gave up 4 bases; unmatched junction bases: 13. The CDR3 has 16 amino acids. The CDR3 nucleotides are TGTGCCAGCAGAAGCCTCAGGGGGCCGGGAGGCACTGAAGCTTTCTTT. It encodes CASRSLRGPGGTEAFF.